This T cell receptor (beta chain) was sequenced for a study of tumor-infiltrating lymphocytes in oesophageal squamous cell carcinoma. Per germline, CDR1 MDHEN and CDR2 SYDVKM. Trimming took 2 bases from V and 3 from J; bases not matched to a gene: 0. The CDR3 loop spans 13 amino acids. MiXCR, run by TCRdb on the PCR reads, gives a single entry per CDR3 protein. Of 15,000 or so distinct CDR3 sequences in the sample, approximately 48% were seen once. This TCR came from a female donor with esophageal squamous cell carcinoma. The sample was esophageal tumor tissue. The gene calls are TRBV28 and TRBJ1-1; 7 bases are a match to TRBD1. The CDR3 sequence is CASSLQGDTEAFF. The CDR3 nucleotides read TGTGCCAGCAGTTTACAGGGGGACACTGAAGCTTTCTTT. Variable domain in full (rest from reference TRBV28 and TRBJ1-1): DVKVTQSSRYLVKRTGEKVFLECVQDMDHENMFWYRQDPGLGLRLIYFSYDVKMKEKGDIPEGYSVSREKKERFSLILESASTNQTSMYLCASSLQGDTEAFFGQGTRLTVV.